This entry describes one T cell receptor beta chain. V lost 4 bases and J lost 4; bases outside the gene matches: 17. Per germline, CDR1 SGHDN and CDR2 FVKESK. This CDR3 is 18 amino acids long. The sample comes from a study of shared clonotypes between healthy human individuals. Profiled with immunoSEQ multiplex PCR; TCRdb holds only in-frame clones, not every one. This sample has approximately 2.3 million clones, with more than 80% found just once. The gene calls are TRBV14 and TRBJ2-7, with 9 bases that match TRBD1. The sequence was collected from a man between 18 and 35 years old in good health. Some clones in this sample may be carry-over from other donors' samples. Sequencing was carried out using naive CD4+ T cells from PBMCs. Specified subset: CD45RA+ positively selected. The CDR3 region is CASSPQGTGSTHRYEQYF. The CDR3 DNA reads TGTGCCAGCAGCCCTCAAGGGACAGGGTCTACCCACCGGTACGAGCAGTACTTC.